This T cell receptor (beta chain) was sequenced during a study of shared clonotypes between healthy human individuals. Study-wide points: Only blood was sampled; tissue repertoires likely differ. For naive CD4 cells, 5% to 6.5% of clonotypes were shared across a handful of donors.

Germline V gene data show CDR1 as GTSNPN and CDR2 as SVGIG (reference sequence). V was cut by 2 bases and J by 2 bases, with 14 bases left in between. The CDR3 runs to 15 residues. Naive-designated CD8 cells lacked CD45RO, were positively enriched for CCR7, and omitted terminally differentiated effector memory CD45RA+ cells. Adults of Caucasian background living in Nashville, Tennessee made up all donors. Concerning this clone: Its antigen is undetermined.

This table comes from immunoSEQ multiplex PCR, and its TCRdb copy is limited to in-frame clones, with some not included. In the table there are around 1,900,000 clones, 93% of which are singletons. The receptor was isolated from a man younger than 35 in good health. Some clones in this sample may be carry-over from other donors' samples. The sequenced material came from naive CD8+ T cells from PBMCs. The chain couples TRBV30 to TRBJ2-3; D unresolved. In DNA form, the CDR3 reads TGTGCCTGGAGTCAATCATCACTCCTCACAGATACGCAGTATTTT. Protein: CAWSQSSLLTDTQYF.